This TCR beta chain was retrieved from a study of blood T cell repertoires in COVID-19. Measured with immunoSEQ multiplex PCR; TCRdb has only the in-frame clones, and not every one. In the table there are some 120,000 clones, just under 85% of which are singletons. V lost 6 bases to trimming and J lost 5 bases; unmatched junction nucleotides: 4. The germline gives CDR1 LNHDA, CDR2 SQIVND (reference sequence). The CDR3 runs to 14 residues. The receptor's source is a man aged 65-85 years with active or convalescent COVID-19. The material sequenced was peripheral blood. V and J are TRBV19 and TRBJ2-1; 10 bases align to TRBD2. This CDR3 is CASSRTSGNNEQFF. The CDR3 DNA reads TGTGCCAGTAGCAGGACTAGCGGAAACAATGAGCAGTTCTTC.